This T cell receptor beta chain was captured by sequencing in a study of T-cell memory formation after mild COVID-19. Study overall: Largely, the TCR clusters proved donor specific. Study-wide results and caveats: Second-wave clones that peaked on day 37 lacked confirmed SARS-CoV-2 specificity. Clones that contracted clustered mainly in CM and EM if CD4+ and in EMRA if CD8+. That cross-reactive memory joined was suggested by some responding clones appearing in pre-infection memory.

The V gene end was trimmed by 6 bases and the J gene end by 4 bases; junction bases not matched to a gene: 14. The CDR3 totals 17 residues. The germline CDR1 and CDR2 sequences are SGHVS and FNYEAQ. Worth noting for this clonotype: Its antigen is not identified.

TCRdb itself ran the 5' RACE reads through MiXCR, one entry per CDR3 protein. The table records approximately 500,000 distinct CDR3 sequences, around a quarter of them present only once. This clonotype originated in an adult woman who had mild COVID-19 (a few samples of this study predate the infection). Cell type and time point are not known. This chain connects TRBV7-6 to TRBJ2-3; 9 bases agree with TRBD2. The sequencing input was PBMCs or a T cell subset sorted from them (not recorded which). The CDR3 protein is CASSQGWASGIADTQYF. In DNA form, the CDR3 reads TGTGCCAGCAGTCAAGGGTGGGCTAGCGGGATCGCAGATACGCAGTATTTT.